What follows is one T cell receptor beta chain and its context. This entry belongs to a study of Graves' ophthalmopathy and Graves' hyperthyroidism. The TCR beta CDR3 regions underwent amplification from RNA transcripts. HTBI primers were employed in first-round RT-PCR, then a second-round multiplex PCR followed. MiXCR, run by TCRdb on the multiplex PCR reads, gives a single entry per CDR3 protein. The sample shows about 700,000 distinct CDR3 sequences, approximately 40% of them seen only once. Clinical symptoms and serum thyroxine were used for diagnosis; TRAb, thyroid ultrasound and orbital computed tomography were also relied on. The CDR3 covers 16 residues. V was clipped by 0 bases and J by 0 bases, with 10 bases between them. CDR1 is WNHNN, CDR2 SYGVQD, per germline (reference sequence).

The source of this sequence is an adult man with Graves' ophthalmopathy. Material: peripheral blood. This chain links TRBV10-1 with TRBJ2-3; possible D gene TRBD2, 6 bases. The CDR3 reads CASSESLAGSTDTQYF. The CDR3 coding sequence is TGCGCCAGCAGTGAGTCCCTCGCGGGGAGCACAGATACGCAGTATTTT.